This TCR beta chain was retrieved from a study of cytotoxic CD8 clonotypes in ibrutinib-treated CLL. Turning to the study itself: Across samples, productive templates numbered over 200,000 and productive rearrangements reached 75,000 to 100,000 on average.

Profiled with immunoSEQ multiplex PCR; TCRdb holds only in-frame clones, not every one. The data hold about 130,000 clones, with around 84% observed a single time. To note about this clone: As yet, its antigen is unknown.

Looked up from germline, CDR1 is SGHAT and CDR2 is FQNNGV. Trimming cost V 1 base and J 7 bases, with 10 bases left between them. The CDR3 consists of 13 residues. Study-level findings and limits: Rare overall, public clonotypes shrank or held steady under therapy.

The source was PBMCs, collected after 24 months of ibrutinib treatment. The clonotype comes from a human donor with chronic lymphocytic leukemia. The chain uses TRBV11-2 and TRBJ1-1; D might be TRBD1 (6 bases). CDR3 sequence reads: CASSLGGQGEAFF. The DNA of the CDR3 is TGTGCCAGCAGCTTAGGGGGGCAGGGTGAAGCTTTCTTT.